This TCR beta chain appears in the sequencing data of a study of OX40 agonist ivuxolimab in advanced cancers. Background for the entire study: The costimulatory receptor OX40 (CD134) was targeted by ivuxolimab, a fully human IgG2 agonistic monoclonal antibody. Intravenous ivuxolimab was administered to patients every 2 weeks at six dose levels: 0.01, 0.1, 0.3, 1.5, 3 and 10 mg/kg. Among the approximately 50 dose-escalation patients, around 19 had hepatocellular carcinoma, roughly 15 melanoma, 9 renal cell carcinoma and 9 head and neck cancer. The dose-escalation cohort was about 83% male with a mean age of about 58 years, ranging from about 20 to 80. Prior anti-PD-1, anti-PD-L1 or anti-CTLA-4 therapy was permitted, and approximately 42% of dose-escalation patients had received checkpoint inhibitors. Partial responses occurred in three dose-escalation patients: two with cutaneous melanoma and one with hepatocellular carcinoma. The purpose of peripheral TCRbeta sequencing was to test whether ivuxolimab changed TCR sequence diversity and led to clonal T-cell expansion. The paper covers the monotherapy dose-escalation part of the phase I ivuxolimab trial, which included N of about 50 patients.

Genomic DNA was extracted from sorted cells for sequencing of the TCRbeta CDR3 region. TCRbeta CDR3 regions were sequenced using the immunoSEQ Assay. Held by TCRdb, this immuneACCESS table contains in-frame sequences only and omits some clones. Under half of the omission traces to an unresolved V gene where checked; the cause of the rest is unknown. The table for this sample lists about 55,000 clones; around nine tenths of them were counted only once. The ten biggest clones cover under 8% of the sample. For CDR1 and CDR2, the germline V gene lists MRHNA and SNTAGT. The CDR3, from cysteine to phenylalanine, totals 15 residues. Only CDR3 DNA is held: 45 bases, read in frame from base 1. V was cut back by 10 bases and J by 13 bases, leaving a gap of 31 bases between them. General findings and caveats noted by the study authors: After ivuxolimab, expanded clones were on average more numerous among CD8+ T cells than among CD4+ T cells. Clonal expansion of both CD4+ and CD8+ blood T cells was observed from baseline to week 6 at doses 0.1 to 3.0 mg/kg. Low levels of normalized T-cell clonal expansion were also seen in some patients who did not respond. Antigen specificity was not determined for the clonally expanded peripheral T cells. In partial responders in the 0.1-3.0 mg/kg groups, normalized peripheral clonal expansion was found to be among the lowest, especially among CD8+ T cells.

Patients with a history of autoimmune disease or receiving systemic immunosuppression were excluded from the trial. Peripheral blood for TCR sequencing was collected from all dose cohorts at baseline, on cycle 4 day 1, and on cycle 7 day 1. The samples were taken from a phase I, first-in-human, multicenter, open-label dose-escalation trial of ivuxolimab. Adults with locally advanced or metastatic melanoma, renal cell, hepatocellular, or head and neck squamous cell carcinoma were enrolled in the trial. Before TCR sequencing, CD4+ and CD8+ T cells were separately sorted from peripheral blood. In its sample, this clone was seen once. Its antigen target is currently unknown. One base away there is no much larger clone; base qualities are not given.

The receptor chain draws on TRBV6-4 and TRBJ2-5; the D call is tentative, TRBD1 or TRBD2, as each matches 5 bases. The sample was CD4+ or CD8+ T cells sorted from blood, taken in a trial of the OX40 agonist ivuxolimab. The clonotype was recovered from an adult with an advanced solid tumor such as melanoma, head and neck, liver or kidney cancer. The sequenced DNA is TGTGCCATCGAGTCCCGGAGGTTCAGGGCCCCGCCGATGTACTTC. Translated, it gives CAIESRRFRAPPMYF.